This T cell receptor (beta chain) was observed in a study of cytomegalovirus exposure and HLA in healthy donors (dated by TCRdb to between 2016 and 2019). Study-wide context: An earlier analysis of 587 of the donors reported 250 to 350 Gb of sequence data and 100 million to 140 million unique TCR beta sequences from roughly 180 million T cells. The genetic ancestry cluster associated with self-reported Caucasian donors included 81% of the roughly 360 genotyped donors. Four to six DR-DQ haplotypes were handled as single units for association and clustering, since linkage in the cohort was strong. In an earlier analysis of roughly 540 of the donors, high-throughput TCR beta sequencing was used to judge whether each TCR beta V gene segment behaved as functional or pseudogenic. Typing coverage varied by locus: roughly 629-630 donors for A, B, C, DRB1 and DQB1; 522 for DQA1; more than 600 for DPA1; approximately 470 for DPB1. The later analysis used no new phenotypic data to find candidate immune exposures, relying instead on TCR beta sequences and their occurrence across donors. The study profiled the T cell repertoires of 666 subjects by immunosequencing and related them to cytomegalovirus serostatus. The study was designed to test whether signatures of past pathogen exposure could be identified by cataloging public T cell receptors. A separate validation cohort of approximately 130 different subjects was used in addition to the approximately 610-subject first cohort. HLA typing covered class I and class II loci at four-digit resolution. Around 320 gigabases of sequencing data and tens of millions of unique TCR sequences were included in an early release covering several hundred HLA-typed donors. Across approximately 420 genotyped donors of the cohort, an average of approximately 240,000 unique TCR beta nucleotide sequences per donor were sequenced, and roughly 20% of those sequences were non-productive. Alongside the repertoire data, information on donor age, sex, ethnicity and CMV serostatus was compiled. A later analysis re-examined previously published TCR beta repertoires from 500 to 700 donors and added high-resolution HLA genotyping to investigate patterns of TCR occurrence. Every repertoire in the discovery cohort had been generated on one and the same sequencing platform. To predict cytomegalovirus infection status, the study brought together high-throughput TCR immunosequencing, statistical association of individual TCRs with disease status, and machine learning. A later genetic analysis took genome-wide SNP genotypes for about 55% of the 666 donors and used that subset as a discovery cohort. Overall study outcomes, separate from this receptor: The only immune exposure information available for the cohort was CMV serostatus. Compared with equally common non-associated chains, HLA-associated TCR beta chains in a later analysis were more clonally expanded and had lower generation probabilities. Most TCR sequences were observed very rarely across donors, whereas some public TCRs were present in many individuals. A few of the identified cytomegalovirus-associated TCR beta chains were confirmed in vitro to be specific for cytomegalovirus antigens. Because some donors lacked HLA typing at each locus, the association tests relied only on the typed subset. Correlated functional status among segregating V segments might reflect linkage disequilibrium, but an unknown experimental factor could not be ruled out. A further reported finding was that TCR beta sequences accurately predicted the HLA-A and HLA-B alleles for most subjects in the first cohort. The study listed 150 to 200 TCR beta chains as associated with cytomegalovirus. A cluster of highly shared sequence variants was judged likely to be a technical artifact of the sequencing pipeline. In an earlier analysis of around 600 of the donors, most TCR beta V segments appeared in productive rearrangements about 87% or about 30% of the time, broadly matching IMGT annotations. Most CMV-associated TCR beta chains appeared to be HLA-restricted in a later analysis, and the HLA associations seemed to be driven largely by CMV exposure. Sequencing depth was assumed to be roughly uniform across donors in the presence/absence analyses, though that assumption may not hold. When HLA alleles, especially DR and DQ, strongly co-occurred, attributing TCR associations to individual alleles was difficult. The authors suggested that the approach could potentially be generalized to other disease states and immunological phenotypes. The 87-base-pair reads could not distinguish some IMGT-functional V segments, including TRBV6-2 and TRBV6-3, so those segments were excluded. In a later analysis, 16,951 TCR beta sequences were associated with specific HLA alleles at a false discovery rate of 0.05. This cohort had only TCR beta chains sequenced, and the lack of alpha or paired-chain data limited which features could be detected. According to a later analysis, parvovirus B19, influenza, CMV and Epstein-Barr virus appeared linked to several top co-occurrence clusters. In a later analysis, the rate of TCR association differed among HLA loci, with DRB1 alleles having the most associated TCRs and HLA-C alleles having the fewest. In both the original and validation cohorts, the classifier was reported to diagnose cytomegalovirus status with high specificity and sensitivity. Because counts were too low, more than 15 rarely observed V segments, including chromosome 9 orphons, were left out of the earlier analysis of 500 to 750 of the donors. According to a later genetic analysis, donors in an Asian-associated ancestry cluster had fewer N-insertions in productive TCRs than the approximately 690-donor mean. A later genetic analysis associated a missense DCLRE1C variant with V-gene and J-gene trimming of TCR beta chains, and an independent cohort replicated the association.

On this clone itself: Its antigen has not been determined. No base qualities exist here, and no much larger clone lies one base off it.

The cohort was made up of approximately 670 healthy bone marrow donors. Cohort members were all nominally healthy when sampled, although unrecorded immune exposures were likely present. The donor tested CMV seronegative and was one of the 352 seronegative cohort members. Every donor gave a peripheral blood sample, and the peripheral blood mononuclear cells from that sample were used for TCR beta sequencing. The Qiagen DNeasy Blood Extraction Kit was used to extract genomic DNA from the blood cell samples. Library prep was done by the immunoSEQ multiplex PCR assay. A mixture of 60 forward primers for TCR Vbeta segments and 13 reverse primers for TCR Jbeta segments was used in the multiplex PCR. A multiplex PCR assay on genomic DNA amplified the CDR3 region of rearranged TCR beta genes. On the Illumina HiSeq System, the amplified TCR beta libraries were sequenced as 87-base-pair reads. The source study handled its data this way. A later analysis counted 65 million to 90 million unique TCR beta chains across the 650 to 800 repertoires, and around 12 million of these chains were shared by at least two donors. A nearest-neighbor algorithm error-corrected the raw reads and collapsed the reads into unique sequences, merging closely related sequences to remove PCR and sequencing errors. Alignment of CDR3 sequences to IMGT reference sequences was used to assign V, D and J gene segments. Each retained sequence needed at least a six-nucleotide match to both a V gene segment and a J gene segment. Rearrangements were called productive when the CDR3 lacked stop codons and stayed in frame with V and J; all others were non-productive. CDR3 was defined by IMGT convention, running from the second conserved V-encoded cysteine to the conserved J-encoded phenylalanine. The earlier analysis of approximately 500 of the donors excluded sequences that lacked an unambiguous match to a single V gene segment. In an earlier analysis of a few hundred of the donors, V segments were called functional above 56.7% productive rearrangements and were called segregating when the between-donor standard deviation exceeded 5%. A statistical classification framework was developed to diagnose cytomegalovirus status using the catalog of TCR beta chain sequences. In a later analysis, V and J genes were assigned by comparing TCR nucleotide sequences against IMGT/GENE-DB human TR gene sequences. In a later analysis, CDR3 sequences and most-parsimonious VDJ recombination scenarios were assigned using the TCRdist pipeline. In a later analysis, each TCR beta chain was defined by its CDR3 amino acid sequence together with its V-gene family, and reads lacking a unique V-gene family were excluded. A later analysis removed 500 to 650 highly shared, low-generation-probability nucleotide sequences to deal with suspected cross-contamination and a sequencing artifact. A later analysis calculated a clonal expansion index for each public chain from normalized within-repertoire ranks of inferred template counts. A later analysis computed generation probabilities with a VDJ recombination model fitted to out-of-frame rearrangements, and checked the results against IGoR. A later analysis scored TCR-TCR, TCR-HLA and TCR-CMV co-occurrence with hypergeometric tests, applying a repertoire-size bias correction to TCR pairs. In a later analysis, false discovery rates were estimated by permuting HLA or CMV assignments 20 times. A later analysis grouped co-occurring TCRs with DBSCAN, adding TCRdist sequence similarity when clustering within HLA-allele-positive subsets. Co-occurrence clustering excluded repertoires with fewer than 30,000 or more than 120,000 public chains, plus five with anomalous nucleotide sharing. In TCRdb, the immuneACCESS table is reduced to in-frame sequences with V and J assigned. These tables do not hold every clone; where another copy was compared, an unresolved V gene accounts for under half, and the others remain unexplained. V and J calls and clone size are as listed in that table; D and trimming were resolved from the DNA. The sample includes around 150,000 clones, with around 84% observed a single time. Clones ranked in the top ten supply more than 2% of the sample.

CDR1 and CDR2 were assigned from the germline V gene as ENHRY and SYGVKD. The germline V and J ends show losses of 5 bases and 7 bases respectively, and no gene match explains 5 bases of the junction. The CDR3 covers 14 residues, taking in both the cysteine and the phenylalanine. The sequence is cut down to CDR3 DNA, 42 bases in frame from base 1. The TCR sequence derives from a boy aged 2 to 10 in good health and CMV-seronegative. The chain employs TRBV10-3 and TRBJ2-1, with 10 bases aligning to TRBD1. Sequenced: PBMCs. The sequenced DNA: TGTGCCATCAGTCCGGGACAGGGGTCTAATGAGCAGTTCTTC. This translates into CAISPGQGSNEQFF.